This TCR beta chain was observed in a study of T cells after yellow fever vaccination. Study outcomes and limitations: Weaker, the secondary response had a peak occurring faster, on day 5 versus 15. Researchers cautioned that FACS-sorted repertoires could harbor abundant clonotypes contaminating from the bulk population.

Remarks on this clonotype: Its matching antigen is unknown.

Universal primer sites and UMIs were introduced during 5'RACE template-switching synthesis of TCR cDNA. TCRdb re-called the 5' RACE reads through MiXCR, storing one row per CDR3 protein. The profile shows fewer than 350,000 distinct CDR3 sequences, 8.7% of them singletons. Per the germline V gene, CDR1 is LGHNA and CDR2 is YNFKEQ. This CDR3 comprises 14 residues. V lost 0 bases to trimming and J lost 7 bases, with 11 bases between them. The V call is TRBV4-2, the J call TRBJ2-3; the D is unclear. This TCR was recovered from a man aged 18 to 30 who received the YFV17D yellow fever vaccine. Here the sequenced sample was PBMCs, taken on the day of the first yellow fever vaccination. The CDR3 DNA is TGTGCCAGCAGCCAAGATGCCTTAATGAATACGCAGTATTTT. Translation: CASSQDALMNTQYF.